One sample yielded the 2 T cell receptor beta chains listed below, sequenced in a study of T cells after posttransplantation cyclophosphamide. Clones were read by immunoSEQ multiplex PCR, and TCRdb kept only the in-frame ones, dropping some. The sample shows about 22,000 clones, around 92% of them seen only once. Methotrexate plus calcineurin inhibitor accompanied controls' myeloablative marrow transplants; sampling was 1 year later. The sample in question was PBMCs, obtained after an allogeneic stem cell transplant with a calcineurin inhibitor and methotrexate. All receptors come from a female patient between 50 and 60 years old who received an allogeneic stem cell transplant from an unrelated donor, was CMV-positive, and had chronic GVHD only. Some T cells here may be from the graft donor.

V and J are TRBV6-1 and TRBJ1-2; D perhaps matches TRBD1 (5 bases). CDR3 length equals 13 residues. V was trimmed by 8 bases and J by 7 bases, leaving 17 bases between them. Looked up from germline, CDR1 is MNHNS and CDR2 is SASEGT. Written as DNA, the CDR3 is TGTGCCAGCTCCCAGTGGGGGGTTGGTGGCTACACCTTC. Residues: CASSQWGVGGYTF.

This chain connects TRBV2 to TRBJ2-2; TRBD2 matches 10 bases. Trimming cost V 6 bases and J 5 bases; bases outside gene matches: 3. This CDR3 has 14 residues. Per germline, CDR1 SNHLY and CDR2 FYNNEI. As DNA, the CDR3 is TGTGCCAGCAGCCAACTAGCGGGAACCGGGGAGCTGTTTTTT. It specifies CASSQLAGTGELFF.